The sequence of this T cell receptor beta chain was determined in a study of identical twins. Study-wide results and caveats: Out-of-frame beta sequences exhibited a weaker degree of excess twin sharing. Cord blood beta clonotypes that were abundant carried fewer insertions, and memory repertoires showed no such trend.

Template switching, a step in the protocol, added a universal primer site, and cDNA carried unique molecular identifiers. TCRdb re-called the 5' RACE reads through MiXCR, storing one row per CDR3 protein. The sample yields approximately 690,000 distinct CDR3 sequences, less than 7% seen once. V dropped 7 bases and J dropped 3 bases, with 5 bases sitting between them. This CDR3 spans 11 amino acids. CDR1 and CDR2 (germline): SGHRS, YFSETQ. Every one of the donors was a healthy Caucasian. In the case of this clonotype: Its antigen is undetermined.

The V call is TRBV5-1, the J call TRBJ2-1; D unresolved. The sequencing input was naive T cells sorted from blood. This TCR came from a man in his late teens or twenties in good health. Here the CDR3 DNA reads TGCGCCAGCCACGACTACAATGAGCAGTTCTTC. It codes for CASHDYNEQFF. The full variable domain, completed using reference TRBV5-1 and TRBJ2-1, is KAGVTQTPRYLIKTRGQQVTLSCSPISGHRSVSWYQQTPGQGLQFLFEYFSETQRNKGNFPGRFSGRQFSNSRSEMNVSTLELGDSALYLCASHDYNEQFFGPGTRLTVL.